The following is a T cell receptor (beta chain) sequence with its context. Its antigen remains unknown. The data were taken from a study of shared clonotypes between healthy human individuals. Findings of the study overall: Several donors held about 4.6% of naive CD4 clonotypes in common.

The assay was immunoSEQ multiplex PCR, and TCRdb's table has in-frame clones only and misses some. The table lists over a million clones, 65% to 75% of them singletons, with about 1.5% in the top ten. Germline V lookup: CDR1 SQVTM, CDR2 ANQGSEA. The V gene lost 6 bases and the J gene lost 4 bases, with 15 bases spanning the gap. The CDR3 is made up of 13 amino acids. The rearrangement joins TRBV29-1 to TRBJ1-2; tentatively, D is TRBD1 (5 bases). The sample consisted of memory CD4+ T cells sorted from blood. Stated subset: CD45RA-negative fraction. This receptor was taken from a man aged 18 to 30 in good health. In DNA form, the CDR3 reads TGCAGCGTGCGGACATCGGTGGGCTATGGCTACACCTTC. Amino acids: CSVRTSVGYGYTF. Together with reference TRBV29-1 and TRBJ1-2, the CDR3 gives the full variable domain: SAVISQKPSRDICQRGTSLTIQCQVDSQVTMMFWYRQQPGQSLTLIATANQGSEATYESGFVIDKFPISRPNLTFSTLTVSNMSPEDSSIYLCSVRTSVGYGYTFGSGTRLTVV.